One and the same sample provided the 5 T cell receptor beta chains below, sequenced in a study of cytomegalovirus exposure and HLA in healthy donors (dated by TCRdb to the late 2010s). Libraries were built with the immunoSEQ multiplex PCR assay. The multiplex PCR relied on a mix of 60 forward primers for TCR Vbeta segments and 13 reverse primers for TCR Jbeta segments. TCRdb limited this immuneACCESS table to in-frame rearrangements with V and J called. A share of clones is missing; checked studies link under half to unresolved V genes, and the rest is unexplained. Across this sample there are roughly 200,000 clones, with about 89% seen only once. The top ten hold approximately 1% of the sample. Sequenced input: PBMCs. These receptors all stem from a woman younger than 30 in good health and CMV-seronegative.

The chain uses TRBV7-9 and TRBJ2-3, with a possible D match to TRBD2 (5 bases). The length of the CDR3 is 16 residues. Germline CDR1 reads SEHNR; CDR2 reads FQNEAQ (reference sequence). Trimming shortened V by 3 bases and J by 0 bases, and 13 bases separated the two germline ends. This CDR3 is CASSFSSRDSTDTQYF. In DNA, the CDR3 is TGTGCCAGCAGCTTCAGTTCGAGGGATAGCACAGATACGCAGTATTTT.

The V and J genes are TRBV30 and TRBJ2-3; 9 bases are shared with TRBD2. Trimming cost V 0 bases and J 2 bases; bases outside gene matches: 3. The germline CDR1 and CDR2 sequences are GTSNPN and SVGIG (reference sequence). The CDR3 has 15 residues. The CDR3 loop is CAWSVSGSNTDTQYF. The CDR3 nucleotides are TGTGCCTGGAGTGTTAGCGGGAGTAACACAGATACGCAGTATTTT.

Note on this clone: Different DNA sequences within this sample yield the same CDR3. This rearrangement joins TRBV7-9 to TRBJ2-7; D is ambiguous. Trimming pared 3 bases from V and 0 bases from J, leaving 6 bases between. The CDR3 length is 13 residues. The germline V gene has CDR1 SEHNR and CDR2 FQNEAQ (reference sequence). CDR3 loop: CASSLVSSYEQYF. CDR3 nucleotide sequence: TGTGCCAGCAGCTTGGTTAGCTCCTACGAGCAGTACTTC.

The J gene is TRBJ2-7, the V gene TRBV7-8, with D maybe TRBD2 (7 bases). The CDR3 extends over 14 amino acids. Germline CDR1 reads SGHVS; CDR2 reads FQNEAQ. The germline V and J ends were trimmed by 6 bases and 6 bases, with 18 bases remaining between them. The CDR3 bases are TGTGCCAGCAGGCAAATACAGGGAGGGGGCGAGCAGTACTTC. Its protein is CASRQIQGGGEQYF.

This rearrangement joins TRBV18 to TRBJ2-3; 9 bases map to TRBD2. Germline-derived CDR1 and CDR2 are KGHSH and LQKENI. The ends lost 1 base at V and 5 bases at J; junction bases unmatched: 4. The CDR3 totals 15 residues. The CDR3 region has the DNA TGTGCCAGCTCACCACTAGCGGGAGCGGTAGATACGCAGTATTTT. Its translation: CASSPLAGAVDTQYF.